These T cell receptor beta chains were read from a single sample in a study of T cells in Graves' hyperthyroidism and ophthalmopathy. A single record per CDR3 protein comes from TCRdb applying MiXCR to the multiplex PCR reads. The sample has under 400,000 distinct CDR3 sequences, approximately 15% seen once. Sequenced: blood. Source of these receptors: a woman aged 55-70 years with Graves' hyperthyroidism. Each CDR3 is given with its conserved first and last residue. A D gene is named only where the DNA matches it firmly. Size is stated for part of the rows, as once, few or many counts, or as a class when the clone is expanded.

clone size	J gene	V gene	D gene	CDR3 DNA	CDR3 protein
once	TRBJ1-3	TRBV6-1	-	TGTGCCAGCAGCTCGGGCCTCTTCTCTGGAAACACCATATATTTT	CASSSGLFSGNTIYF
-	TRBJ2-7	TRBV18	TRBD1	TGTGCCAGCTCAACTGGCAGGGGGAAGATCTACGAGCAGTACTTC	CASSTGRGKIYEQYF
-	TRBJ2-1	TRBV12-5	-	TGTGCTAGTGGTTCGTACCGACTTTCCTACAATGAGCAGTTCTTC	CASGSYRLSYNEQFF
many	TRBJ2-1	TRBV5-5	TRBD2	TGTGCCAGCAGCTTGACCCACCCCGGGACTAGCGGCTACAATGAGCAGTTCTTC	CASSLTHPGTSGYNEQFF
few	TRBJ2-5	TRBV5-1	TRBD2	TGCGCCGGCAGCGTAGGGGCAGGGGCGACTAGCGGGGAAGAGACCCAGTACTTC	CAGSVGAGATSGEETQYF
many	TRBJ2-7	TRBV12-3/TRBV12-4	TRBD2	TGTGCCAGCAGATCCGGGACTAGCGGGAGTTACGAGCAGTACTTC	CASRSGTSGSYEQYF
many	TRBJ1-1	TRBV20-1	TRBD1	TGCAGTGCCCACCCCGCCGCACAGGGGGCGATTAAGACTGAAGCTTTCTTT	CSAHPAAQGAIKTEAFF
many	TRBJ2-7	TRBV30	-	TGTGCCTGGAGAAGGCCGTTAGGGGGCTACGAGCAGTACTTC	CAWRRPLGGYEQYF
few	TRBJ2-7	TRBV19	-	TGTGCCAGTAGTATCGAGCTAGCCGTCACCTACGAGCAGTACTTC	CASSIELAVTYEQYF
many	TRBJ2-5	TRBV7-9	-	TGTGCCAGCAGCTTAACCCTAGCGAGCCAAGAGACCCAGTACTTC	CASSLTLASQETQYF
few	TRBJ2-1	TRBV6-1	TRBD1	TGTGCCAGCAGTCCCCGGGACAGGTTCGGCTCCTACAATGAGCAGTTCTTC	CASSPRDRFGSYNEQFF
-	TRBJ1-3	TRBV20-1	-	TGCAGTGCTAGACCAATACCCTCTGGAAACACCATATATTTT	CSARPIPSGNTIYF
many	TRBJ1-2	TRBV2	-	TGTGCCAGCAGAAAGGAAGCCCCCTCGGGTGGCTACACCTTC	CASRKEAPSGGYTF
many	TRBJ2-1	TRBV6-1	-	TGTGCCAGCAGTGAAGCGGCTAGCAGCTCCTACAATGAGCAGTTCTTC	CASSEAASSSYNEQFF
-	TRBJ2-1	TRBV19	TRBD2	TGTGCCAGTAGTATCCTTAGGAATAGACAGCGGGGGGGGTATGAGCAGTTCTTC	CASSILRNRQRGGYEQFF
many	TRBJ2-5	TRBV20-1	TRBD2	TGCAGTGCTAGGGGGCCGGAACTAGCGGGAGGGCCCCTGGAGACCCAGTACTTC	CSARGPELAGGPLETQYF
many	TRBJ2-7	TRBV12-3/TRBV12-4	-	TGTGCCAGCAGTCCCGGACAAAAGTTACATTCCTACGAGCAGTACTTC	CASSPGQKLHSYEQYF
many	TRBJ1-5	TRBV24-1	TRBD1	TGTGCCACCAGTCCGGGACAGGGGCCCCTTAGCAATCAGCCCCAGCATTTT	CATSPGQGPLSNQPQHF
many	TRBJ2-5	TRBV6-1	TRBD2	TGTGCCAGCAGTGCGGGACTAGCGGGAGGGCGCCAAGAGACCCAGTACTTC	CASSAGLAGGRQETQYF
-	TRBJ1-4	TRBV19	TRBD1	TGTGCCAGTAGCCGTTCAACAGGGGGCGTTAATGAAAAACTGTTTTTT	CASSRSTGGVNEKLFF
many	TRBJ2-1	TRBV30	TRBD2	TGTGCCTGGAGTCCCCTAGCGGGAGACGGTCGGAATGAGCAGTTCTTC	CAWSPLAGDGRNEQFF
few	TRBJ2-2	TRBV6-1	-	TGTGCCAGCAGTCGTGTTTCCTCCGTAACCGGGGAGCTGTTTTTT	CASSRVSSVTGELFF
-	TRBJ2-7	TRBV19	-	TGTGCCAGTAGCCCCAGAGGGGGAGGGCCAACGGACGAGCAGTACTTC	CASSPRGGGPTDEQYF
many	TRBJ1-2	TRBV11-2	-	TGTGCCAGCAGCTTAGGACAGTATGGCTACACCTTC	CASSLGQYGYTF
-	TRBJ1-4	TRBV29-1	-	TGCAGCGTTGAGCCCAGATTCAGGGGTACTTGTGAAAAACTGTTTTTT	CSVEPRFRGTCEKLFF
many	TRBJ1-2	TRBV5-5	-	TGTGCCAGCAGCTTGTGGGCACCGTCGACCTATGGCTACACCTTC	CASSLWAPSTYGYTF
many	TRBJ1-5	TRBV10-3	-	TGTGCCACGAGTGGTAGGACAGACAATCAGCCCCAGCATTTT	CATSGRTDNQPQHF
few	TRBJ2-2	TRBV6-1	-	TGTGCCAGCAGTTCGCCCTATGGTACGGACCGAATCGCCGGGGAGCTGTTTTTT	CASSSPYGTDRIAGELFF
-	TRBJ2-1	TRBV2	-	TGTGTCAGCAGAGGTACGGGACACCATTACAATGAGCAGTTCTTC	CVSRGTGHHYNEQFF
-	TRBJ2-5	TRBV5-1	-	TGCGCCAGCAGCTTAAACGGGGGAACTAAAGAGACCCAGTACTTC	CASSLNGGTKETQYF
many	TRBJ1-3	TRBV30	-	TGTGCCTGGAGTGAGACTGGAAACACCATATATTTT	CAWSETGNTIYF
many	TRBJ2-3	TRBV3-1	-	TGTGCCAGCAGCCAAGCCGCAGGGAGTAGCACAGATACGCAGTATTTT	CASSQAAGSSTDTQYF
many	TRBJ1-5	TRBV2	-	TGTGCCAGCAGTCCATTGGTGGGGGGCGCCAGGCAGCCCCAGCATTTT	CASSPLVGGARQPQHF
many	TRBJ1-2	TRBV7-2	TRBD1	TGTGCCAGCAGCCTTGGGACAGGGGGCATGATTAGCTATGGCTACACCTTC	CASSLGTGGMISYGYTF
many	TRBJ2-1	TRBV7-3	TRBD1	TGTGCCAGCAGCGTCGGACAGGGGGCCCACAATGAGCAGTTCTTC	CASSVGQGAHNEQFF
many	TRBJ1-2	TRBV11-2	-	TGTGCCAGCAGGTCCAAGTACTATGGCTACACCTTC	CASRSKYYGYTF
few	TRBJ2-2	TRBV24-1	TRBD1	TGTGCCACCAGTGACCCGGGACAGGCAACGAACACCGGGGAGCTGTTTTTT	CATSDPGQATNTGELFF
many	TRBJ2-1	TRBV20-1	TRBD2	TGCAGTGCTAGAGCGGGACTAGCGGGAGGTAGATCCTACAATGAGCAGTTCTTC	CSARAGLAGGRSYNEQFF
-	TRBJ2-2	TRBV5-1	-	TGCGCCAGCAGCTTGGGTGGACAGAACACCGGGGAGCTGTTTTTT	CASSLGGQNTGELFF
few	TRBJ2-7	TRBV19	TRBD1	TGTGCCAGTAGGAGAAAGGACAGGGCCCCCTACGAGCAGTACTTC	CASRRKDRAPYEQYF